These 15 T cell receptor beta chains came from one sample sequenced in a study of T cells in localized non-small cell lung cancer. Data came from immunoSEQ multiplex PCR; TCRdb stores just in-frame clones and leaves some out. The sample comprises 23,000 or so clones, approximately 91% of which are singletons, and roughly 22% rests with the top ten. The source was peripheral blood, collected before any cancer treatment. These receptors came from a man between 40 and 69 years old with stage I squamous cell lung carcinoma.

J is TRBJ2-7 and V is TRBV6-5; D perhaps matches TRBD1 (6 bases). CDR1 is MNHEY, CDR2 SVGAGI, per germline. V gave up 10 bases and J gave up 2 bases, with 18 bases separating them. This CDR3 is built from 14 residues. The CDR3 DNA sequence: TGTGCCACAAGGGCGGACAGAAATACCTACGAGCAGTACTTC. Translation gives CATRADRNTYEQYF.

Comment on this clone: The junction differs from germline at one of its ends, possibly a read error. The J gene is TRBJ1-5, the V gene TRBV13; D is unclear. Per the germline V gene, CDR1 is PRHDT and CDR2 is FYEKMQ (reference sequence). This CDR3 has 14 residues. CDR3 coding DNA: TGTGCCAGCAGCTCTTCCCTGCTCCCCGGTCCCGCGTGGTTT. Its translation: CASSSSLLPGPAWF.

This clone was recorded once. This chain joins TRBV5-6 and TRBJ1-2; the D is unclear. V was pared by 2 bases and J by 2 bases, with 10 bases between. This CDR3 spans 14 amino acids. Looked up from germline, CDR1 is SGHDT and CDR2 is YYEEEE. CDR3 sequence: CASSLRRMNYGYTF. CDR3 DNA sequence: TGTGCCAGCAGCTTACGACGTATGAACTATGGCTACACCTTC.

V and J are TRBV2 and TRBJ1-2; D ambiguous. Trimming removed 6 bases at V and 1 base at J, with 9 bases between. This CDR3 region has 13 residues. Germline V gives CDR1 SNHLY, CDR2 FYNNEI. CDR3 in DNA: TGTGCCAGCAGGTTGACTGTTAACTATGGCTACACCTTC. Amino acids: CASRLTVNYGYTF.

V usage is TRBV19 and J usage is TRBJ1-2, with TRBD1 matching 8 bases. The length of the CDR3 is 15 residues. The V and J ends lost 5 bases and 6 bases, in that order; junction bases with no gene match: 11. Germline V gene sequence: CDR1 LNHDA, CDR2 SQIVND (reference sequence). CDR3 in amino acids: CASSPGQATGDGYTF. CDR3 DNA: TGTGCCAGTAGTCCGGGACAGGCGACCGGGGATGGCTACACCTTC.

This chain links TRBV7-9 with TRBJ2-7; TRBD1 might be the D (5 bases). V lost 5 bases and J lost 0, with 20 bases in between. Germline CDR1 and CDR2: SEHNR and FQNEAQ (reference sequence). The CDR3 length is 17 residues. CDR3 protein: CASSMARGRVNSYEQYF. Written as DNA, the CDR3 is TGTGCCAGCAGCATGGCCCGTGGCAGGGTGAACTCCTACGAGCAGTACTTC. Filled out from reference TRBV7-9 and TRBJ2-7, the complete variable domain reads DTGVSQNPRHKITKRGQNVTFRCDPISEHNRLYWYRQTLGQGPEFLTYFQNEAQLEKSRLLSDRFSAERPKGSFSTLEIQRTEQGDSAMYLCASSMARGRVNSYEQYFGPGTRLTVT.

J is TRBJ2-3 and V is TRBV2, with 8 bases fitting TRBD2. The trim removed 8 bases at V and 4 bases at J, leaving 5 bases unmatched. CDR1 is SNHLY, CDR2 FYNNEI, per germline. The CDR3 length is 13 residues. CDR3 in amino acids: CASPGGAADTQYF. The CDR3 nucleotides read TGTGCCAGCCCCGGGGGGGCGGCAGATACGCAGTATTTT.

The rearrangement uses TRBV6-1 and TRBJ2-7; D assignment may be TRBD1 or TRBD2 (6 bases each). Deletions cut 6 bases from V and 0 bases from J, with 9 bases between. Germline V gives CDR1 MNHNS, CDR2 SASEGT. The CDR3 runs 13 residues. CDR3 sequence (DNA): TGTGCCAGCAGGGGGGGCCGCTCCTACGAGCAGTACTTC. It encodes CASRGGRSYEQYF.

V usage is TRBV28 and J usage is TRBJ1-4; D gene ambiguous. Deletions cut 3 bases from V and 8 bases from J, with 16 bases between. This CDR3 is 15 amino acids long. Germline V gene data show CDR1 as MDHEN and CDR2 as SYDVKM. CDR3 amino acids: CASSFLTLRKEKLFF. CDR3 coding DNA: TGTGCCAGCAGTTTTCTGACCCTCCGAAAGGAAAAACTGTTTTTT.

This clone is classed as medium-sized. This chain joins TRBV30 and TRBJ2-3; D may match TRBD1 or TRBD2 (5 bases each). Trimming removed 3 bases from V and 2 bases from J, with 12 bases in between. The germline gives CDR1 GTSNPN, CDR2 SVGIG (reference sequence). The CDR3 totals 14 residues. CDR3: CAWSGIGTTDTQYF. The CDR3 nucleotides read TGTGCCTGGAGCGGGATCGGGACCACAGATACGCAGTATTTT.

The gene calls are TRBV6-5 and TRBJ1-1; D call uncertain. From germline, CDR1 is MNHEY and CDR2 SVGAGI. The V end was cut by 2 bases, the J end by 0 bases, with 4 bases between. The CDR3 covers 13 residues. The CDR3 loop is CASSYKVNTEAFF. CDR3 DNA: TGTGCCAGCAGTTACAAGGTGAACACTGAAGCTTTCTTT.

In nucleotides, the CDR3 is TGTGCCAGCAGCTTTCAGGGTCTCCACCTCTATGGCTACACCTTC. Translating gives CASSFQGLHLYGYTF. This rearrangement joins TRBV5-4 to TRBJ1-2; D possibly corresponds to TRBD1 (5 bases). Per the germline V gene, CDR1 is SGHNT and CDR2 is YYREEE (reference sequence). The CDR3 has 15 residues. V lost 2 bases and J 4 bases, leaving 15 bases between the germline ends. Variable domain in full (rest from reference TRBV5-4 and TRBJ1-2): ETGVTQSPTHLIKTRGQQVTLRCSSQSGHNTVSWYQQALGQGPQFIFQYYREEENGRGNFPPRFSGLQFPNYSSELNVNALELDDSALYLCASSFQGLHLYGYTFGSGTRLTVV.

The rearrangement links TRBV5-4 to TRBJ2-5; 7 bases are a match to TRBD1. Per the germline V gene, CDR1 is SGHNT and CDR2 is YYREEE (reference sequence). The J segment lost 5 bases and the V segment lost 0 bases, leaving 4 bases of the junction unmatched. The CDR3 extends over 14 amino acids. The CDR3 DNA follows: TGTGCCAGCAGCTTGGGACAGGGTTTGGAGACCCAGTACTTC. Protein product: CASSLGQGLETQYF.

In this sample, this clone is medium-sized (0.01 to 0.1%). The rearrangement links TRBV29-1 to TRBJ1-2; TRBD1 matches at 9 bases. The CDR3 covers 14 residues. With 6 bases clipped from V and 5 bases from J, the junction kept 10 bases outside the gene matches. Germline CDR1 SQVTM, CDR2 ANQGSEA. The chain's CDR3 is CSVGQGLLGYGYTF. The DNA for the CDR3 is TGCAGCGTCGGACAGGGGCTATTGGGATATGGCTACACCTTC.

J is TRBJ2-7 and V is TRBV7-2; no clear D gene. Trimming cost V 1 base and J 7 bases, with 8 bases left between them. Germline V gene sequence: CDR1 SGHTA, CDR2 FQGNSA. CDR3 size: 12 residues. For the CDR3, the DNA is TGTGCCAGCAGCTTAGAGGGCAAGGAGCAGTACTTC. It is translated as CASSLEGKEQYF.